Sequencing of this T cell receptor beta chain was carried out in a study of blood T cell repertoires in COVID-19 (dated by TCRdb to about 2020). Study-level background: Collaborator samples came from the United States, Italy and Spain and covered acute and convalescent phases of COVID-19. The repertoires were made available in a free public database intended to serve as a resource for research on the immune response to SARS-CoV-2. The sample metadata nearly always contained a de-identified subject ID, COVID-19 status, age in years and sex. The dataset comprised deeply sampled blood TCRbeta repertoires from subjects exposed to, actively infected with, or recovered from COVID-19. Where available, HLA class I and class II types were taken from metadata supplied by the sample provider and were not determined by assay-based typing. Samples came from the ongoing ImmuneRACE study (first 160 participants) plus 1,254 subjects from 6 global collaborators. The material from the prospective study consisted of cDNA or gDNA derived from T cells, B-cell-depleted T cells, or PBMCs.

Overall study results and their limits: Clinical and demographic metadata were provided uncurated, with the amount varying by source and participant.

The immunoSEQ Assay, a bias-controlled multiplex PCR, was used to amplify TCRbeta CDR3 regions from genomic DNA. In the source study's methods: Within the assay, amplification of reference gene primers was used to estimate how many nucleated cells each sample contained. To quantify the absolute abundance of each unique TCRbeta CDR3 rearrangement, sequence reads were collapsed and filtered. For each sample, productive Simpson clonality was calculated as the square root of Simpson's diversity index across productive rearrangements. Sourced from immuneACCESS, this table was stored by TCRdb with only in-frame sequences that have V and J called. A share of the clones is absent; for the studies checked, an unresolved V gene accounts for under half, and the remainder has no known explanation. The V and J calls and clone size are taken from that table; D and trimming were inferred from the DNA. This sample is represented by 95,000 to 150,000 clones; 80% of them were singletons. Of the sample, roughly 16% falls within the top ten clones.

Collaborating institutions collected whole blood in K2EDTA tubes following their own protocols. For TCRbeta analysis, collaborators shipped samples as frozen whole blood, isolated PBMCs, or DNA extracted from either of those sample types. On this clone itself: Its cognate antigen has yet to be identified. No much larger clone exists at a distance of one base, and base qualities are not known.

Reading from cysteine to phenylalanine, the CDR3 counts 16 amino acids. Just the 48-base CDR3 DNA is kept, in frame starting at base 1. The V gene is TRBV12-1 and the J gene is TRBJ2-3; the tabulated D call, TRBD2, remains unverified against the DNA. TRBV12-1 is tagged as a pseudogene. The sample consisted of peripheral blood. The TCR originated in a man between 60 and 70 years old with active or convalescent COVID-19. The nucleotide sequence is TGTGCCAGCAGCTGCCCCTGGCGGGAGGGCCGAGATACGCAGTATTTT. Its translation reads: CASSCPWREGRDTQYF.